These T cell receptor beta chains were read from a single sample in a study of identical twins. TCRdb re-called the 5' RACE reads with MiXCR, one entry per CDR3 protein. The repertoire consists of around 250,000 distinct CDR3 sequences, with 6.5% to 9.5% occurring once and the leading ten covering roughly 3%. These sequences were also reported in another study, on yellow fever vaccine responses in identical twins.

Sequenced material: CD8+ T cells sorted from blood. All receptors come from a woman younger than 30 in good health. The CDR3 runs from the conserved cysteine through the conserved F or W. D genes are given only for firm matches. A clone size is listed for some rows: how often the clone was seen (once, few, many), or a class if it is expanded.

clone size	V gene	D gene	J gene	CDR3 protein	CDR3 DNA
-	TRBV7-2	-	TRBJ1-2	CASSLPLGSPGGYTF	TGTGCCAGCAGCTTACCTCTGGGATCCCCTGGTGGCTACACCTTC
few	TRBV7-9	TRBD2	TRBJ2-7	CASTTPSGSYEQYF	TGTGCCAGCACCACCCCTAGCGGGAGTTACGAGCAGTACTTC
many	TRBV6-1	TRBD2	TRBJ2-3	CASSQTSGPPDTQYF	TGTGCCAGCAGTCAGACTAGCGGGCCGCCAGATACGCAGTATTTT
many	TRBV12-3/TRBV12-4	TRBD1	TRBJ2-7	CASSQTGFYEQYF	TGTGCCAGCAGTCAGACAGGGTTCTACGAGCAGTACTTC
-	TRBV29-1	TRBD1	TRBJ2-5	CSAAGGDRGLGETQYF	TGCAGCGCTGCAGGGGGGGACAGGGGGCTCGGGGAGACCCAGTACTTC
many	TRBV20-1	TRBD2	TRBJ2-2	CSARIGSGGDTGELFF	TGCAGTGCTAGAATTGGTAGCGGGGGAGACACCGGGGAGCTGTTTTTT
many	TRBV27	-	TRBJ2-4	CASSLAGSKNIQYF	TGTGCCAGCAGTTTAGCAGGGTCCAAAAACATTCAGTACTTC
many	TRBV7-9	-	TRBJ1-1	CASSLPRNTEAFF	TGTGCCAGCAGCTTACCCAGGAACACTGAAGCTTTCTTT
many	TRBV6-2/TRBV6-3	-	TRBJ1-1	CASSRPGTNTEAFF	TGTGCCAGCAGTCGCCCGGGGACTAACACTGAAGCTTTCTTT
-	TRBV29-1	TRBD2	TRBJ2-1	CSVEGLAESNEQFF	TGCAGCGTTGAGGGACTAGCGGAGTCCAATGAGCAGTTCTTC
-	TRBV5-1	TRBD1	TRBJ2-1	CASSLVGQGGIDEQFF	TGCGCCAGCAGCTTGGTGGGACAGGGTGGGATAGATGAGCAGTTCTTC
-	TRBV29-1	TRBD2	TRBJ2-7	CSVEDGLGDEQYF	TGCAGCGTTGAAGATGGACTAGGTGACGAGCAGTACTTC
many	TRBV28	TRBD2	TRBJ2-3	CASSGGTRSIRTDTQYF	TGTGCCAGCAGTGGGGGGACTAGGTCGATTCGCACAGATACGCAGTATTTT
few	TRBV7-6	TRBD2	TRBJ2-1	CASSLGSLAAAHNEQFF	TGTGCCAGCAGCTTAGGATCACTAGCGGCTGCCCACAATGAGCAGTTCTTC
few	TRBV28	TRBD2	TRBJ2-1	CASSPQHRLAGIYNEQFF	TGTGCCAGCAGTCCCCAACACAGACTAGCGGGAATCTACAATGAGCAGTTCTTC
many	TRBV20-1	TRBD2	TRBJ2-7	CSRRSAGDNYEQYF	TGCAGCAGAAGGTCGGCGGGAGATAACTACGAGCAGTACTTC
few	TRBV25-1	TRBD2	TRBJ2-7	CASWGLAGETPDYEQYF	TGTGCCAGCTGGGGACTAGCGGGAGAGACCCCGGACTACGAGCAGTACTTC
many	TRBV20-1	TRBD1	TRBJ2-5	CSASFRQGAGRGSETQYF	TGCAGTGCTAGCTTTCGACAGGGGGCTGGCCGGGGTTCAGAGACCCAGTACTTC
many	TRBV4-2	TRBD2	TRBJ2-7	CASSQAPGLAGAYEQYF	TGTGCCAGCAGCCAAGCCCCGGGACTAGCGGGCGCTTACGAGCAGTACTTC
few	TRBV12-3/TRBV12-4	TRBD2	TRBJ2-1	CASSNPGTSGGPHNEQFF	TGTGCCAGCAGCAACCCCGGGACTAGCGGGGGGCCACACAATGAGCAGTTCTTC